This TCR beta chain was retrieved from a study of beta chain features in type 1 diabetes. Study conclusions and caveats: The study found that naive, central memory and Treg TCRB repertoires appeared more similar in patients than in healthy donors. Type 1 diabetes patients showed a moderate but significant shortening of TCRB CDR3s in all four CD4+ subsets. An over-representation of cells with high TCR expression could result from cDNA sequencing.

There are a few counts of this clone. Its antigen is not identified. Cells sorted by CD45RO/CCR7/CD25/CD127/CD95/CD27 comprised CD4+ naive, central memory, regulatory and stem cell-like memory cells. V gave up 5 bases and J gave up 8 bases, with 15 bases separating them. In germline, CDR1 is MGHDK, CDR2 SYGVNS. The CDR3 has 13 residues. Every isolated RNA sample was fully reverse transcribed, so sequencing captured expressed TCRB transcripts. Measured with immunoSEQ multiplex PCR; TCRdb has only the in-frame clones, and not every one. The table lists under 850,000 clones, roughly 12% of them singletons.

The origin of this receptor is a man aged 18 to 29 with type 1 diabetes. This chain links TRBV25-1 with TRBJ1-2; TRBD1 might be the D (6 bases). Sequenced: naive CD4+ T cells from blood. The CDR3: CASSMPQGDGYTF. The CDR3 DNA follows: TGTGCCAGCAGTATGCCACAGGGAGACGGCTACACCTTC.